The 11 T cell receptor beta chains reported below all come from one sample, sequenced in a study of T cell responses to AZD1222 COVID-19 vaccine. Assay used: immunoSEQ multiplex PCR; TCRdb lists only in-frame clones, some missing. This sample has around 99,000 clones, with nearly 90% found just once. Sequenced here: peripheral blood, sampled 28 days after the second AZD1222 dose. These receptors came from an adult who received the AZD1222 COVID-19 vaccine.

The rearrangement links TRBV19 to TRBJ2-2, with a tentative D call TRBD2 (5 bases). V lost 4 bases and J lost 4, with 13 bases in between. Germline CDR1 and CDR2: LNHDA and SQIVND (reference sequence). The CDR3 runs to 15 residues. In DNA form, the CDR3 reads TGTGCCAGTAGTAAAGGACGAGGGTCCACCGGGGAGCTGTTTTTT. It translates to CASSKGRGSTGELFF.

CDR3 DNA: TGTGCCACCAGTGACCCCGGGCGTGGCTACACCTTC. Translated, it gives CATSDPGRGYTF. The chain carries TRBV24-1 and TRBJ1-2; D is unresolved. The CDR3 covers 12 residues. V gave up 4 bases and J gave up 7 bases, with 9 bases separating them. Germline V gene sequence: CDR1 KGHDR, CDR2 SFDVKD.

The gene calls are TRBV11-2 and TRBJ1-1; weak D call: TRBD1 (6 bases). The CDR3 is made up of 14 amino acids. The germline V gene has CDR1 SGHAT and CDR2 FQNNGV. The V end was cut by 3 bases, the J end by 4 bases, with 12 bases between. DNA for the CDR3: TGTGCCAGCAGCTTGCACAGGGTTCCCACTGAAGCTTTCTTT. This gives the protein CASSLHRVPTEAFF.

This chain joins TRBV5-1 and TRBJ2-7; 12 nucleotides match TRBD1. V trimming: 4 bases; J trimming: 7 bases; junction bases outside the gene matches: 12. The CDR3 is 16 residues long. Per germline, CDR1 SGHRS and CDR2 YFSETQ. CDR3: CASSIQPGQGAKEQYF. CDR3 DNA: TGCGCCAGCAGCATCCAACCGGGACAGGGGGCTAAAGAGCAGTACTTC.

This chain links TRBV5-1 with TRBJ2-3, with a possible D match to TRBD1 (6 bases). Germline-derived CDR1 and CDR2 are SGHRS and YFSETQ. This CDR3 has 14 amino acids. V shed 5 bases and J shed 3 bases, with 13 bases lying between them. This CDR3 is CASSLQGDTDTQYF. Here the CDR3 DNA reads TGCGCCAGCAGTCTACAGGGAGATACAGATACGCAGTATTTT.

V gene TRBV11-2 combines with J gene TRBJ2-3; no definite D call. The CDR3 runs 12 residues. Trimming left V 4 bases short and J 7 bases short, with 9 bases between. Per the germline V gene, CDR1 is SGHAT and CDR2 is FQNNGV. The CDR3 loop is CASSSRANTQYF. The CDR3 DNA follows: TGTGCCAGCAGCTCCCGAGCCAATACGCAGTATTTT.

This clone showed up just a few times. V and J are TRBV7-2 and TRBJ1-3; no clear D. V was trimmed by 3 bases and J by 0 bases, leaving 12 bases between them. There are 16 residues in the CDR3. CDR1 is SGHTA and CDR2 is FQGNSA in the germline V gene. This CDR3 reads CASSFVNIISGNTIYF. The CDR3 coding sequence is TGTGCCAGCAGCTTCGTTAATATTATCTCTGGAAACACCATATATTTT.

The chain uses TRBV10-2 and TRBJ2-3, with D maybe TRBD1 (5 bases). V lost 0 bases, J lost 4 bases, and 8 bases lay in between. Germline CDR1 WSHSY, CDR2 SAAADI. CDR3 length equals 14 residues. CDR3 protein: CASSESGAPDTQYF. The CDR3 nucleotides read TGCGCCAGCAGTGAGTCAGGGGCCCCAGATACGCAGTATTTT.

The chain carries TRBV24-1 and TRBJ1-2, with 7 bases matching TRBD1. This CDR3 has 15 amino acids. With V trimmed by 2 bases and J by 4 bases, 6 bases remained unmatched. Per the germline V gene, CDR1 is KGHDR and CDR2 is SFDVKD. The CDR3 reads CATSDSTGTVYGYTF. CDR3 DNA: TGTGCCACCAGTGATTCGACAGGGACAGTCTATGGCTACACCTTC.

The J gene is TRBJ1-1, the V gene TRBV7-9; 7 bases are shared with TRBD1. The V gene end was trimmed by 5 bases and the J gene end by 6 bases; junction bases not matched to a gene: 3. The CDR3 spans 12 residues. CDR1 and CDR2 from the germline V gene are SEHNR and FQNEAQ (reference sequence). The CDR3 loop reads CASSQGQAEAFF. The CDR3 DNA is TGTGCCAGCAGCCAAGGACAGGCTGAAGCTTTCTTT.

The chain uses TRBV11-2 and TRBJ1-1, with D unresolved. CDR1 is SGHAT and CDR2 is FQNNGV in the germline V gene. Trimming took 5 bases from V and 1 from J, leaving 14 bases between them. The CDR3 spans 15 residues. CDR3 in amino acids: CASSPPWVGNTEAFF. The CDR3 DNA follows: TGTGCCAGCAGCCCCCCCTGGGTAGGGAACACTGAAGCTTTCTTT.